These 3 T cell receptor beta chains were sequenced from one sample in a study of blood T cell repertoires in COVID-19. The assay was immunoSEQ multiplex PCR, and TCRdb's table has in-frame clones only and misses some. The data contain 110,000 or so clones, roughly 80% of them singletons. Specimen: peripheral blood. The receptors stem from a man aged 65 to 79 with acute or convalescent COVID-19.

The chain couples TRBV5-6 to TRBJ2-7; TRBD1 matches 10 bases. V shed 4 bases and J 4 bases; nucleotides not matched to a gene: 2. Germline CDR1 and CDR2: SGHDT and YYEEEE. The CDR3 contains 13 residues. The CDR3 sequence is CASSKDRGYEQYF. CDR3 nucleotides: TGTGCCAGCAGCAAGGACAGGGGGTACGAGCAGTACTTC.

The chain links TRBV3-1 (or the pseudogene TRBV3-2) to TRBJ1-2; D is undetermined. Trimming took 4 bases from V and 8 from J, leaving 14 bases between them. This CDR3 has 13 residues. Germline V gene sequence: CDR1 LGHDT, CDR2 YNNKEL (reference sequence). The CDR3 DNA reads as TGTGCCAGCAGCCCTCTGGTCCAGGAAGGCTACACCTTC. This sequence encodes CASSPLVQEGYTF.

The chain carries TRBV7-3 and TRBJ1-2; 8 positions match TRBD1. Germline CDR1 reads SGHTA; CDR2 reads FQGTGA. The CDR3 is 15 amino acids. V shed 4 bases, J shed 7 bases, and the junction held 11 bases outside the gene matches. CDR3 residues: CASSSSAGGYGGYTF. The CDR3 DNA is TGTGCCAGCAGCTCATCCGCAGGGGGCTACGGTGGCTACACCTTC.